This T cell receptor (beta chain) was documented in a study of cytomegalovirus exposure and HLA in healthy donors. Whole-study findings and limits: Earlier analysis looked at TCR beta V segments, and most were productive about 90% or about 30% of the time.

CDR3 length equals 15 residues. J was trimmed by 2 bases and V by 2 bases; bases with no gene match: 1. In germline, CDR1 is SGHTA, CDR2 FQGTGA. As regards this clone: Its antigen is currently unknown.

60 Vbeta and 13 Jbeta primers were used in PCR. The method was immunoSEQ multiplex PCR; TCRdb's version includes in-frame clones alone and lacks a portion of them. The table lists about 200,000 clones, roughly 90% of them singletons. Sequenced sample: PBMCs. V gene TRBV7-3 combines with J gene TRBJ2-3, with 10 positions matching TRBD2. The source of this sequence is a woman aged 25 to 45 in good health and CMV-seronegative. The CDR3 nucleotides are TGTGCCAGCAGCTTAGGACTAGCGGACACAGATACGCAGTATTTT. This translates into CASSLGLADTDTQYF.